This T cell receptor (beta chain) was captured in a study of Graves' ophthalmopathy and Graves' hyperthyroidism. As to this clonotype: Antigen: not known.

Regarding the study as a whole: Blood also contained most of the expanded thyroid clonotypes above 0.001 frequency.

Among the exclusions were patients with other autoimmune diseases, uncontrolled infections, pregnancy or lactation. Amplifying from RNA transcripts, the study obtained TCR beta CDR3 regions. RT-PCR was first run with HTBI primers, then multiplex PCR in a second round. From the multiplex PCR reads, TCRdb called clonotypes with MiXCR, one entry per CDR3 protein. The sample carries hundreds of thousands of distinct CDR3 sequences, 40% to 50% recorded once. The V gene lost 5 bases and the J gene lost 4 bases, with 8 bases spanning the gap. CDR1 and CDR2 (germline): KGHDR, SFDVKD. The CDR3 extends over 13 amino acids.

V is TRBV24-1 and J is TRBJ1-5; D may be TRBD1 (5 bases). This receptor was identified in an adult man with Graves' ophthalmopathy. Specimen: peripheral blood. The CDR3 sequence is CATSVGRNQPQHF. The DNA of the CDR3 is TGTGCCACCAGTGTGGGACGTAATCAGCCCCAGCATTTT.